This record covers a single T cell receptor beta chain. This specimen comes from a study of T cell changes during pregnancy in multiple sclerosis. The CDR3 totals 14 residues. J gave up 4 bases and V 1 base, and 7 bases lay outside the gene matches. CDR1 is GTSNPN and CDR2 is SVGIG in the germline V gene (reference sequence). The table came from immunoSEQ multiplex PCR; TCRdb's copy has only in-frame clones and leaves some out. The data hold some 54,000 clones, with 93% observed a single time. Specimen: peripheral blood, collected after pregnancy. The chain couples TRBV30 to TRBJ2-7; 7 nucleotides line up with TRBD1. The origin of this receptor is a female donor with multiple sclerosis, enrolled in a pregnancy study. The CDR3 coding sequence is TGTGCCTGGAGTGCAGGGGGACAGCGGTACGAGCAGTACTTC. The encoded protein is CAWSAGGQRYEQYF. The full variable domain, in which reference TRBV30 and TRBJ2-7 provide the parts outside the CDR3, is SQTIHQWPATLVQPVGSPLSLECTVEGTSNPNLYWYRQAAGRGLQLLFYSVGIGQISSEVPQNLSASRPQDRQFILSSKKLLLSDSGFYLCAWSAGGQRYEQYFGPGTRLTVT.